These T cell receptor beta chains were read from a single sample in a study of human T cells and chemical hapten exposure. TCRdb processed the RACE reads anew with MiXCR; each CDR3 protein has one entry. Of over 85,000 distinct CDR3 sequences in the sample, about 9.3% are singletons; the top ten hold approximately 2%. Material: whole blood, obtained in connection with sensitization to the hapten diphenylcyclopropenone (DPC). Receptor source: a woman aged 40 to 55 with alopecia areata. Some clones in this sample may be carry-over from other donors' samples. Each CDR3 is given with its conserved first and last residue. The D gene is left open where the match is weak. Clone size, where shown, is once, few, many, or a class for clones that have expanded.

>NA|TRBD2|TRBV28|TRBJ2-3
TGTGCCAGCAGCCCCATACCCTCGAGCGGGAGGGAGATAGATACGCAGTATTTT
CASSPIPSSGREIDTQYF
>NA|NA|TRBV19|TRBJ2-1
TGTGCCAGTACCCTGGGGCAGTTCAATGAGCAGTTCTTC
CASTLGQFNEQFF
>few|NA|TRBV27|TRBJ2-3
TGTGCCAGCAGTTCCCGCACAGATACGCAGTATTTT
CASSSRTDTQYF
>NA|NA|TRBV4-3|TRBJ2-3
TGCGCCAGCAGCCCCGAAAGGGACGGGGGAATAGATACGCAGTATTTT
CASSPERDGGIDTQYF
>NA|NA|TRBV7-2|TRBJ2-7
TGTGCCAGCAGCTATATAAATGAGCAGTACTTC
CASSYINEQYF
>many|NA|TRBV11-2|TRBJ2-1
TGTGCCAGCAGCTTAGGGGGGCGTGAGCAGTTCTTC
CASSLGGREQFF
>many|TRBD2|TRBV7-6|TRBJ2-1
TGTGCCAGCAGCTTAAGGGCGGGAGGGAACAATGAGCAGTTCTTC
CASSLRAGGNNEQFF
>few|NA|TRBV13|TRBJ1-4
TGTGCCAGCAGCCTAACTACCGACAGTAATGAAAAACTGTTTTTT
CASSLTTDSNEKLFF
>many|NA|TRBV5-1|TRBJ2-3
TGCGCCAGCAGCTTGGAGGGACGCACAGATACGCAGTATTTT
CASSLEGRTDTQYF
>many|NA|TRBV7-2|TRBJ2-3
TGTGCCAGCAGCCGGCGGACATTACATAGCACAGATACGCAGTATTTT
CASSRRTLHSTDTQYF
>NA|NA|TRBV20-1|TRBJ1-6
TGCAGTGCTAGAGCCCAGGGACCTAATTCACCCCTCCACTTT
CSARAQGPNSPLHF
>many|NA|TRBV7-6|TRBJ2-3
TGTGCCAGCAGCTTCCGACTATCGGAGCGGGCCGTAGATACGCAGTATTTT
CASSFRLSERAVDTQYF
>few|TRBD1|TRBV15|TRBJ2-1
TGTGCCACCAGCAGAACGGACAGGCTTACCTACAATGAGCAGTTCTTC
CATSRTDRLTYNEQFF
>many|NA|TRBV21-1|TRBJ1-5
TGTGCCAGCCCAGGGTGGACCCAGCATTTT
CASPGWTQHF